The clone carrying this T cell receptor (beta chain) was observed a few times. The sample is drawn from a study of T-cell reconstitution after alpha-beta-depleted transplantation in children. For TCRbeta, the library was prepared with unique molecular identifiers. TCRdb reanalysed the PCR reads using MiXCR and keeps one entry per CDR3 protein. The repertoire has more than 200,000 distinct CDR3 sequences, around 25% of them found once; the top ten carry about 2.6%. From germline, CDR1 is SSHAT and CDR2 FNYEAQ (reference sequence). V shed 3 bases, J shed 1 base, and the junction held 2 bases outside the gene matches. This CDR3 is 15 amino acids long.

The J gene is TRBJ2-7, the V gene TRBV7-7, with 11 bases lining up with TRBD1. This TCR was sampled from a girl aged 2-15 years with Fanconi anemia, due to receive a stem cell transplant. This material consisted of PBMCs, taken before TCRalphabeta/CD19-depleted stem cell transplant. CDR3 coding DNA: TGTGCCAGCAGCTTCGGGACAGGGGGGTCCTACGAGCAGTACTTC. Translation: CASSFGTGGSYEQYF.